The clone carrying this T cell receptor beta chain was detected only a few times. Antigen specificity is unknown. A single record per CDR3 protein comes from TCRdb applying MiXCR to the reads. The repertoire holds nearly 70,000 distinct CDR3 sequences, with approximately 22% as singletons. These data are taken from a study of T cell repertoires in cytomegalovirus infection. The overall study: An indication of both CMV infection and matching HLA type came from public TCR beta signatures. Overall study results and limits: CMV-specific TCR beta clonotypes restricted by HLA-C were the ones dominating the ex vivo response.

CDR3 length: 20 amino acids. J gave up 2 bases and V 6 bases, and 19 bases lay outside the gene matches. Germline V gives CDR1 MDHEN, CDR2 SYDVKM. The sample was PBMCs, sequenced either directly or after in vitro stimulation (not recorded which). The sequence derives from a human donor in good health (CMV status not recorded). Some clones in this sample may be carry-over from other donors' samples. V usage is TRBV28 and J usage is TRBJ2-3, with 11 bases matching TRBD2. The CDR3 DNA sequence: TGTGCCAGCAGCCCATCCCATCTAGCGGGAGGATCAGGAACCACAGATACGCAGTATTTT. It is translated as CASSPSHLAGGSGTTDTQYF.